The sequence of this T cell receptor (beta chain) was determined in a study of cytomegalovirus exposure and HLA in healthy donors. About the study: There were under 140 million unique TCR beta sequences, drawn from approximately 180 million T cells, in an earlier analysis. Study results and caveats: An analysis that was carried out later associated 16,951 TCR beta sequences with HLA alleles at 0.05 false discovery rate. Reports described diagnosis of cytomegalovirus status by the classifier as highly specific and sensitive.

The J segment lost 11 bases and the V segment lost 1 base, leaving 4 bases of the junction unmatched. The germline V gene encodes CDR1 SEHNR and CDR2 FQNEAQ (reference sequence). The CDR3 is 14 amino acids. Vbeta (60) and Jbeta (13) primers were used in the PCR. Only in-frame clones appear in the TCRdb table, and some are missing; sequencing was by immunoSEQ multiplex PCR. The sample has fewer than 200,000 clones, 80% seen once. Of note for this clone: Its specificity is not known.

This TCR was recovered from a man aged 25-45 years in good health and CMV-seronegative. V is TRBV7-9 and J is TRBJ2-5; TRBD2 matches 13 bases. Material for sequencing was PBMCs. In DNA, the CDR3 is TGTGCCAGCAGCTTAGACGGGACTAGCGGGGTGCAGTACTTC. Its translation: CASSLDGTSGVQYF.